This T cell receptor beta chain was captured by sequencing in a study of CD8+CD57+ T cells in acquired aplastic anemia. Overall study context: The average for DNA from sorted CD4+ and CD8+ cells was 2.5 to 4 ug. The study's findings and limits: Between patients and controls, approximately 29 CD8+ CDR3 sequences were found in common. Controls did not differ significantly from patients in CD8+ Simpson's diversity.

With regard to this clonotype: Its antigen is undetermined.

After removal of 3 bases from V and 2 bases from J, the junction contained 4 bases not matched to a gene. There are 14 residues in the CDR3. Per germline, CDR1 SQVTM and CDR2 ANQGSEA. The authors sequenced patients whose flow cytometry had shown CD8+CD57+ cell expansion. By the time of blood sampling, patients had still received no therapy. For CDR3 and TCR beta VDJ profiling, genomic DNA was the template used. TCRdb fed the reads into MiXCR, producing one record per CDR3 protein. The sample holds 220,000 or so distinct CDR3 sequences, approximately 60% seen once. The sample comprised sorted CD4+, CD8+, or CD8+CD57+ T cells (not recorded which) from PBMCs. V gene TRBV29-1 combines with J gene TRBJ2-1, with TRBD1 matching over 7 bases. The sequence came from a human donor with aplastic anemia. The CDR3 sequence: CSVDLGGAYNEQFF. For the CDR3, the DNA is TGCAGCGTTGATCTAGGGGGCGCCTACAATGAGCAGTTCTTC.